This TCR beta chain comes out of a study of shared clonotypes between healthy human individuals (dated by TCRdb to 2018 to 2020). Broadly, across the study: The cohort included a few men and a couple of women between 18 and 49 years of age. For each donor, three plates each were used for CD4 naive and CD4 memory, two plates were used for CD8 naive, and one plate was used for CD8 memory. Each donor's leukapheresis produced roughly between roughly 0.85 and 10 billion PBMCs. The study deeply sequenced blood TCR repertoires of 5 or 6 healthy adults to estimate repertoire size and the extent of clonotype sharing between individuals. Different laboratories and diverse techniques were used to prepare libraries and sequence TCR repertoires, to increase sequencing depth and limit assay-specific biases. General study outcomes and caveats: Sampling was limited to blood, and TCR repertoires in tissue likely differ from TCR repertoires in blood. Clonotypes shared by all four sorted-subset donors showed higher generation probabilities than non-shared clonotypes. Pairwise subsampling led to the expectation that sequencing depth would affect the degree of clonotype sharing among donors. Because the study included only a small number of donors, the genetic and exposure-history diversity represented was limited. Across a handful of donors, about 4.5% of naive CD4, approximately 3.5% of naive CD8, about 2.3% of memory CD4, and under 0.45% of memory CD8 clonotypes were shared. Rarefaction of sorted-subset datasets indicated incomplete sequencing despite the large sequencing depth. Larger estimated clonotype richness was generally found for naive subsets than for memory subsets.

V is shortened by 4 bases, J by 1 base, and the region joining them spans 12 bases. Its CDR3 holds 14 amino acids, cysteine through phenylalanine. CDR3 DNA is the only sequence kept; it has 42 bases, read in frame from the first base. Using the deep immunoSEQ assay, multiplex PCR amplified TCR CDR3 regions from genomic DNA. Genomic DNA extracted from each cell subset was distributed evenly over all wells of several immunoSEQ 96-well plates, and each plate served as one replicate. For sorted subsets, approximately 0.2 ug of genomic DNA, equivalent to tens of thousands of T cell genomes, went into each replicate PCR. Purified libraries were measured with a Qubit 3.0 fluorometer, size-checked on a Bioanalyzer 2100, and measured again with the KAPA Library Quantification kit. Each immunoSEQ 96-well plate was sequenced on its own single-read 150-cycle Illumina NextSeq 550 flow cell. For the original study's pipeline: The immunoSEQ output contained only junctional sequences without quality scores, so filtering could not match that applied to full-length reads. To assign V/J genes and CDR3, sequences were annotated against IMGT germline references using PyIR, a Python wrapper for IgBLAST v1.9. Reads were filtered out if the reads had weak V/J assignments (E-value above 1e-6), no CDR3, stop codons, out-of-frame junctions, or ambiguous translated residues. V3J clonotypes were defined by identical inferred V gene, J gene, and CDR3 amino acid sequence. Percentage overlap between repertoires was computed as shared unique clonotypes divided by the size of the smaller repertoire. Repertoire richness was assessed with RTK rarefaction, the Chao1 estimator, and Recon v2.1 estimates of unobserved clonotypes. Generation probabilities for all TCRbeta clonotypes obtained by the gDNA method from a few donors were computed using OLGA. Entries here come from immuneACCESS through TCRdb and include only in-frame sequences with V and J called. Some clones fail to appear in such tables; in the studies checked, an unresolved V gene covers under half of the shortfall, and the cause of the remainder is unknown. V, J and clone size were drawn from that table, and D and trimming were deduced from the DNA. This sample lists fewer than 2.5 million clones; 90% to 95% were detected once. More than 0.35% of the sample comes from the top ten.

Comment on this clone: Its antigen remains undetermined. Per-base qualities were not stored, and no clone one base away is much larger.

Donors were healthy HIV-negative adults with no recently reported acute infections or vaccinations. Every donor was a Caucasian adult living in Nashville, Tennessee, USA. CD4+ T cells were enriched through magnetic negative selection, after which naive cells were positively selected on CD45RA and the remaining negative fraction served as the memory subset. After blood collection by leukapheresis, PBMCs were isolated using Ficoll-Histopaque density gradient centrifugation and then cryopreserved in the vapor phase of liquid nitrogen. Analytical flow cytometry was used to check the purity and quantity of every magnetically sorted T cell population. Genomic DNA was isolated from each sorted fraction and quantified by UV absorbance on a Nanodrop 2000c.

The clonotype originates from a man between 18 and 35 years old in good health. Some clones in this sample may be carry-over from other donors' samples. The sequenced sample was naive CD4+ T cells from PBMCs. The cell subset or site label for this specimen denotes: CD45RA+ positively selected. Recombination connected TRBV5-3 to TRBJ2-7; the D gene may be TRBD1 or TRBD2, since each aligns over 5 bases. TRBV5-3 is marked as an open reading frame, function uncertain. The bases read TGTGCCAGAAGCCCGGGACGGACTTCCTACGAGCAGTACTTC. This codes for CARSPGRTSYEQYF.